The present entry profiles one T cell receptor (beta chain) with its context. Its antigen is not identified. Some clones are missing from TCRdb's copy, which holds only in-frame ones; the method was immunoSEQ multiplex PCR. The sample consists of millions of clones, about 95% of them appearing once. Donors included only healthy HIV-negative adults lacking recent acute infections or vaccinations. Within Nashville, Tennessee resided all donors, each a Caucasian adult. The data stem from a study of shared clonotypes between healthy human individuals. About the study: Each donor contributed plates that comprised three CD4 naive, three CD4 memory, two CD8 naive and one CD8 memory.

Study results and caveats: A few donors had about 5% of their naive CD4 clonotypes in common.

This CDR3 has 15 residues. With V trimmed by 4 bases and J by 4 bases, 10 bases remained unmatched. Germline loops: CDR1 SGDLS, CDR2 YYNGEE. This rearrangement joins TRBV9 to TRBJ1-2, with 7 positions matching TRBD1. This sequence originates from a young man in good health. The sequencing sample was made of naive CD4+ T cells sorted from blood. Indicated subset: CD45RA+ positively selected. CDR3 in DNA: TGTGCCAGCAGCTTTATACAGGGGACGGGCTATGGCTACACCTTC. This encodes CASSFIQGTGYGYTF. The variable domain in full, with the rest retrieved from reference TRBV9 and TRBJ1-2, is DSGVTQTPKHLITATGQRVTLRCSPRSGDLSVYWYQQSLDQGLQFLIQYYNGEERAKGNILERFSAQQFPDLHSELNLSSLELGDSALYFCASSFIQGTGYGYTFGSGTRLTVV.